This T cell receptor (beta chain) comes out of a study of blood T cell repertoires in COVID-19. The overall study: Donors in the United States, Italy and Spain gave samples during acute or convalescent COVID-19.

Seattle's enrolled individuals joined amid active infection and were then monitored longitudinally. As originally analysed: By means of reference gene primer amplification, nucleated cell counts were estimated. The method was immunoSEQ multiplex PCR; TCRdb's version includes in-frame clones alone and lacks a portion of them. V and J calls and clone size are those listed in that table; D and trimming were worked out from the DNA. The sample lists a few hundred thousand clones; around 81% were seen once. Sequencing was performed on peripheral blood. The TCR comes from a person aged 65 to 85 with COVID-19, enrolled during active disease.

CDR3 bases: TGTGCCAGCTCACCAATCTCCGGGACAGGGGATATTGCGCAGTATTTT. This sequence encodes CASSPISGTGDIAQYF. The gene calls are TRBV18 and TRBJ2-3, with 10 bases fitting TRBD1. CDR1 and CDR2 from the germline V gene are KGHSH and LQKENI. The CDR3 sequence is 16 residues long. Losses at the gene ends were 2 bases for V and 10 bases for J; bases not matched to a gene: 12.